This T cell receptor (beta chain) was identified during a study of cytomegalovirus exposure and HLA in healthy donors. Study at large: The roughly 130 validation repertoires were reported in a later analysis to have been generated on the same platform as the approximately 700 first-cohort repertoires.

In regard to this clone: The antigen is undetermined.

In germline, CDR1 is SGHNT, CDR2 YYREEE (reference sequence). The CDR3 has 12 amino acids. The V end lost 3 bases, the J end lost 6 bases, and 7 bases lay between the germline ends. Regarding the study as a whole: Published work reported that the classifier diagnosed cytomegalovirus status with high specificity and sensitivity. Most TCR sequences showed up rarely, but some public TCRs showed up in many donors.

Libraries were prepared by immunoSEQ multiplex PCR; TCRdb keeps only in-frame clonotypes and omits some of them. Of hundreds of thousands of clones in the sample, 86% were seen once. The donors were part of the validation cohort, which consisted of over a hundred subjects and was separate from the first cohort of 666 subjects. The source is a woman between 18 and 29 years old in good health and CMV-seronegative. The material sequenced was PBMCs. V usage is TRBV5-4 and J usage is TRBJ1-3, with D possibly TRBD1 on 5 matching bases. The CDR3 loop is CASSSTENTIYF. CDR3 sequence (DNA): TGTGCCAGCAGCTCGACAGAAAACACCATATATTTT.